This is a list of T cell receptor beta chains from one sample in a study of radiotherapy plus CTLA-4 blockade in lung cancer. Sequencing used immunoSEQ multiplex PCR; TCRdb keeps in-frame clones, though not all of them. The data contain tens of thousands of clones, 83% of them seen just once; the ten biggest clones take up 0.65% to 1%. Specimen: peripheral blood, collected from a patient treated with radiotherapy plus ipilimumab. The receptors derive from a human donor with non-small cell lung cancer who had stable disease on radiotherapy plus ipilimumab. CDR3s leave out the opening cysteine and the closing phenylalanine or tryptophan. A D gene is named only where the DNA matches it firmly.

V gene: TRBV19; D gene: -; J gene: TRBJ2-2; CDR3 protein: ASRGGGELF
V gene: TRBV11-1; D gene: TRBD1; J gene: TRBJ2-2; CDR3 protein: ASSPRQGVTGELF
V gene: TRBV6-6; D gene: -; J gene: TRBJ2-3; CDR3 protein: ASSFPAGSSTDTQY
V gene: TRBV19; D gene: -; J gene: TRBJ1-2; CDR3 protein: ASSIWLLDGYT
V gene: TRBV27; D gene: -; J gene: TRBJ1-6; CDR3 protein: ATAEGPYNSPLH
V gene: TRBV5-1; D gene: -; J gene: TRBJ1-3; CDR3 protein: ASSLQSQLDTIY
V gene: TRBV19; D gene: -; J gene: TRBJ1-1; CDR3 protein: ASLIGGTEAF
V gene: TRBV9; D gene: -; J gene: TRBJ1-3; CDR3 protein: ASSTFINRNTIY
V gene: TRBV9; D gene: -; J gene: TRBJ1-3; CDR3 protein: ASSAAGNTIY
V gene: TRBV4-1; D gene: -; J gene: TRBJ2-1; CDR3 protein: ASSPGGFQGNEQF
V gene: TRBV7-2; D gene: TRBD1; J gene: TRBJ2-7; CDR3 protein: ASRDRGRAYEQY
V gene: TRBV7-2; D gene: -; J gene: TRBJ2-1; CDR3 protein: ASSLVARSSYNEQF
V gene: TRBV7-2; D gene: TRBD1; J gene: TRBJ1-5; CDR3 protein: ASSLAGTGGASKQPQH
V gene: TRBV5-5; D gene: -; J gene: TRBJ2-7; CDR3 protein: ASSLYKDLGYEQY
V gene: TRBV6-5; D gene: TRBD2; J gene: TRBJ2-7; CDR3 protein: ASRLPSGSGYEQY
V gene: TRBV28; D gene: -; J gene: TRBJ1-4; CDR3 protein: ASSLGVRSEKLF
V gene: TRBV12-1; D gene: -; J gene: TRBJ2-5; CDR3 protein: ASSLVFSPSGQYQETQY
V gene: TRBV18; D gene: TRBD2; J gene: TRBJ2-3; CDR3 protein: ASSLNLGGTDTQY
V gene: TRBV28; D gene: -; J gene: TRBJ1-6; CDR3 protein: ASRAGGYNSPLH
V gene: TRBV15; D gene: TRBD2; J gene: TRBJ2-3; CDR3 protein: ATSRASGQTDTQY
V gene: TRBV11-2; D gene: -; J gene: TRBJ1-2; CDR3 protein: ASSDYGQLLNYGYT
V gene: TRBV5-4; D gene: -; J gene: TRBJ2-3; CDR3 protein: ASSPSGGGDTQY
V gene: TRBV2; D gene: TRBD2; J gene: TRBJ2-1; CDR3 protein: ASSPATSVYNEQF
V gene: TRBV30; D gene: -; J gene: TRBJ2-5; CDR3 protein: AWRGLEETQY
V gene: TRBV7-9; D gene: TRBD1; J gene: TRBJ1-5; CDR3 protein: ASSPLLSGGNNQPQH
V gene: TRBV2; D gene: -; J gene: TRBJ2-7; CDR3 protein: ASTTRGPYEQY
V gene: TRBV28; D gene: TRBD1; J gene: TRBJ1-4; CDR3 protein: ASSRQGNEKLF
V gene: TRBV10-3; D gene: TRBD2; J gene: TRBJ2-5; CDR3 protein: AISVGLAGGEETQY
V gene: TRBV7-7; D gene: TRBD2; J gene: TRBJ2-2; CDR3 protein: ASSLELAAGELF
V gene: TRBV28; D gene: -; J gene: TRBJ2-3; CDR3 protein: ASRASGPPTDTQY
V gene: TRBV7-2; D gene: -; J gene: TRBJ1-5; CDR3 protein: ASSPQANQPQH
V gene: TRBV18; D gene: -; J gene: TRBJ1-3; CDR3 protein: ASSNRSGNTIY
V gene: TRBV16; D gene: TRBD2; J gene: TRBJ2-2; CDR3 protein: ASSQMAGASTGELF
V gene: TRBV2; D gene: TRBD1; J gene: TRBJ2-7; CDR3 protein: ASRIGQGIYEQY
V gene: TRBV28; D gene: TRBD1; J gene: TRBJ1-2; CDR3 protein: ASSSTRTGDYGYT
V gene: TRBV18; D gene: -; J gene: TRBJ1-4; CDR3 protein: ASSPEGVRLNTNEKLF
V gene: TRBV5-8; D gene: -; J gene: TRBJ1-4; CDR3 protein: ASSLGDTGVAEKLF
V gene: TRBV9; D gene: -; J gene: TRBJ1-2; CDR3 protein: ASSVGRYNYGYT
V gene: TRBV18; D gene: -; J gene: TRBJ1-6; CDR3 protein: ASSLQGSSSYNSPLH
V gene: TRBV7-9; D gene: TRBD1; J gene: TRBJ1-2; CDR3 protein: ASSQGQGSGYT
V gene: TRBV2; D gene: -; J gene: TRBJ2-7; CDR3 protein: ASSERVYEQY
V gene: TRBV28; D gene: -; J gene: TRBJ1-5; CDR3 protein: ASSLTTGFGSNQPQH
V gene: TRBV15; D gene: -; J gene: TRBJ1-1; CDR3 protein: ATSRDSGLQASAF
V gene: TRBV5-1; D gene: TRBD1; J gene: TRBJ1-2; CDR3 protein: ASSLETGSNYGYT
V gene: TRBV2; D gene: TRBD2; J gene: TRBJ2-1; CDR3 protein: ASKRTSGDNEQF
V gene: TRBV4-1; D gene: TRBD2; J gene: TRBJ2-7; CDR3 protein: ASSQDAGGSVYEQY
V gene: TRBV10-2; D gene: -; J gene: TRBJ2-7; CDR3 protein: ATKPYPGARYEQY
V gene: TRBV7-2; D gene: -; J gene: TRBJ2-3; CDR3 protein: ASSFPTGFSLYTQY
V gene: TRBV5-1; D gene: -; J gene: TRBJ2-1; CDR3 protein: ASSLESSYNEQF
V gene: TRBV11-2; D gene: -; J gene: TRBJ2-5; CDR3 protein: ASSLVPAETQY
V gene: TRBV9; D gene: TRBD1; J gene: TRBJ2-3; CDR3 protein: ASSVGGGGTDTQY
V gene: TRBV18; D gene: TRBD1; J gene: TRBJ1-2; CDR3 protein: ASSPADRGSYGYT
V gene: TRBV9; D gene: TRBD1; J gene: TRBJ1-2; CDR3 protein: ASSESLRGKGNYGYT
V gene: TRBV29-1; D gene: TRBD1; J gene: TRBJ2-5; CDR3 protein: SARRTGGTETQY
V gene: TRBV28; D gene: -; J gene: TRBJ1-2; CDR3 protein: ASSLFGGGGYGYT
V gene: TRBV6-6; D gene: TRBD1; J gene: TRBJ2-7; CDR3 protein: ASSSALRDREYEQY
V gene: TRBV27; D gene: -; J gene: TRBJ1-1; CDR3 protein: ASRYTVNTEAF
V gene: TRBV5-1; D gene: -; J gene: TRBJ2-7; CDR3 protein: ASSLAGGGSYEQY
V gene: TRBV4-1; D gene: TRBD2; J gene: TRBJ2-3; CDR3 protein: ASSQEGGKSSGSTDTQY
V gene: TRBV27; D gene: -; J gene: TRBJ1-2; CDR3 protein: ASRDRTYGYT